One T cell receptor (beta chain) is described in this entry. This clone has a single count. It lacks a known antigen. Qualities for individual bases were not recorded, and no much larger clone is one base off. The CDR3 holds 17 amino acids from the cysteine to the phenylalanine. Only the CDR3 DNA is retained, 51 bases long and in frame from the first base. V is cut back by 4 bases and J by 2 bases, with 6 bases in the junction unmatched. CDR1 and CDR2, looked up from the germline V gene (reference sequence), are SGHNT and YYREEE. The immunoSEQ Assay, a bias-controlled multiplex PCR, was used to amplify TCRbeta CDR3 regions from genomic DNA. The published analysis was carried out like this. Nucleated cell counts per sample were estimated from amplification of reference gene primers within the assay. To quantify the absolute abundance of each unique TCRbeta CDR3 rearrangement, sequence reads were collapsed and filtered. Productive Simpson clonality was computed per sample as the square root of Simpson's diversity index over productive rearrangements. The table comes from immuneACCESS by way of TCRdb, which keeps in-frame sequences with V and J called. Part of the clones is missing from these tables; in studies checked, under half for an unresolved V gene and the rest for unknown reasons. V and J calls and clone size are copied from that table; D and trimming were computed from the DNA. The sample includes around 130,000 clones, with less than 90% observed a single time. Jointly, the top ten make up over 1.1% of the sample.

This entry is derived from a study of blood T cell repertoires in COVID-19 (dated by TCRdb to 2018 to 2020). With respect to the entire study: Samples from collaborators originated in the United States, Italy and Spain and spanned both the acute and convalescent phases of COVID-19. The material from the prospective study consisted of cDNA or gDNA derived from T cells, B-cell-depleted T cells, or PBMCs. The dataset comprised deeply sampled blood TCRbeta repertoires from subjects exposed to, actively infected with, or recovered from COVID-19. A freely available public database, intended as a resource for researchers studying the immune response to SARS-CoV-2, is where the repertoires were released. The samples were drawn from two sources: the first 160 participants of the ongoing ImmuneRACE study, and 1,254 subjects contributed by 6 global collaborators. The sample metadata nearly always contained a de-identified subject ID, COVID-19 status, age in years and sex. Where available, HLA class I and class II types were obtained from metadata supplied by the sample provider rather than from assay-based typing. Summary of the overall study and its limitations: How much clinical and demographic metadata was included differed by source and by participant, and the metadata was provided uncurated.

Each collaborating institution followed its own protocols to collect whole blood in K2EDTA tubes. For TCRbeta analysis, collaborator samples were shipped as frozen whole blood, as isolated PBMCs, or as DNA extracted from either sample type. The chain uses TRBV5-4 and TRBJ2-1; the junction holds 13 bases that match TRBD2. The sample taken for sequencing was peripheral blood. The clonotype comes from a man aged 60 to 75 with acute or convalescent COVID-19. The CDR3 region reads CASSKGLAGETYNEQFF. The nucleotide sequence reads TGTGCCAGCAGCAAAGGACTAGCGGGAGAAACCTACAATGAGCAGTTCTTC.